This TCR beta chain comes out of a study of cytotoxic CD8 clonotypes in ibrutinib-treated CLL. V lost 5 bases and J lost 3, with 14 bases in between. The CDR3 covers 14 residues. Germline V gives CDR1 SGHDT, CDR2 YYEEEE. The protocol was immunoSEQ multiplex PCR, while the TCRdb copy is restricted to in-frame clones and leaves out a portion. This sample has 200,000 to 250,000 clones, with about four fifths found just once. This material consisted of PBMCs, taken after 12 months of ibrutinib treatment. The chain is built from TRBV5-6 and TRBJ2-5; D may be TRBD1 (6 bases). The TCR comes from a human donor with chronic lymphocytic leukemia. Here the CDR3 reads CASSYEQGEETQYF. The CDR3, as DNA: TGTGCCAGCAGTTATGAACAGGGCGAAGAGACCCAGTACTTC.